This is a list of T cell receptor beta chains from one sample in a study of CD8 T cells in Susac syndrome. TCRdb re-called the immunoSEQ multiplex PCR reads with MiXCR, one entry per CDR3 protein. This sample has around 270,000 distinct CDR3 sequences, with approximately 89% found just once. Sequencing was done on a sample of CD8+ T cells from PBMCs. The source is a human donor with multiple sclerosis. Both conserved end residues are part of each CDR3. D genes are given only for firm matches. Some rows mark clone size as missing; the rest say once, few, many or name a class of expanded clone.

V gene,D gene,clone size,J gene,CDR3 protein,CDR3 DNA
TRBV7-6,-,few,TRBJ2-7,CASGGGLYEQYF,TGTGCCAGCGGCGGGGGCCTCTACGAGCAGTACTTC
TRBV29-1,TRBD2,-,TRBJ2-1,CSVEAKREGSQFF,TGCAGCGTTGAAGCGAAGCGGGAGGGTTCTCAGTTCTTC
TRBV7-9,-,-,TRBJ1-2,CASSLVADYGYTF,TGTGCCAGCAGCTTAGTGGCAGACTATGGCTACACCTTC
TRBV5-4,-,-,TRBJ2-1,CASSRRTEYNEQFF,TGTGCCAGCAGTCGAAGGACAGAATACAATGAGCAGTTCTTC
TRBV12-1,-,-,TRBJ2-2,CASSSYVLGLAGALDTGELFF,TGTGCCAGCAGCTCTTATGTTCTAGGACTAGCGGGAGCCCTGGACACCGGGGAGCTGTTTTTT
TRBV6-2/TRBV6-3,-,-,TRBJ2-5,CASSQLDQETQYF,TGTGCCAGCAGCCAATTAGATCAAGAGACCCAGTACTTC
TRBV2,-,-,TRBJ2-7,CASSGGGSGGYEQYF,TGTGCCAGCAGTGGTGGGGGCTCGGGTGGGTACGAGCAGTACTTC
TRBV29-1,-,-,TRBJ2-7,CSVDKAGTYEQYF,TGCAGCGTTGACAAGGCAGGGACGTACGAGCAGTACTTC
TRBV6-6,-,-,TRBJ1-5,CASTYEGRQPQHF,TGTGCCAGCACCTACGAGGGAAGGCAGCCCCAGCATTTT
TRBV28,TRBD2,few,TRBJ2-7,CASSLFSGVTYEQYF,TGTGCCAGCAGTTTATTTAGCGGGGTAACCTACGAGCAGTACTTC
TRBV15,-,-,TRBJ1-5,CATSPIPRFSNQPQHF,TGTGCCACCAGCCCGATCCCCAGGTTTAGCAATCAGCCCCAGCATTTT
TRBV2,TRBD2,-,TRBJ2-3,CASTEGLAATDTQYF,TGTGCCAGCACCGAGGGACTAGCGGCCACAGATACGCAGTATTTT
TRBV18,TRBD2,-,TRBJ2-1,CASSPPGTSGVNEQFF,TGTGCCAGCTCACCACCCGGGACTAGCGGGGTAAATGAGCAGTTCTTC
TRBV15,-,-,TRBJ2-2,CATRDHTGKLFF,TGTGCCACCAGGGACCATACCGGGAAGCTGTTTTTT
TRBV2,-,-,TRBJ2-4,CASSNSLSKNIQYF,TGTGCCAGCAGTAACAGTCTATCCAAAAACATTCAGTACTTC
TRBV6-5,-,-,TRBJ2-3,CASKSPSVGTDTQYF,TGTGCCAGCAAGAGTCCGTCCGTCGGCACAGATACGCAGTATTTT
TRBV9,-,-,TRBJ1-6,CASSPPTDSPLHF,TGTGCCAGCAGCCCTCCGACCGATTCACCCCTCCACTTT
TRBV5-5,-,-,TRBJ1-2,CASSLADSAGYTF,TGTGCCAGCAGCTTGGCGGACAGTGCCGGCTACACCTTC
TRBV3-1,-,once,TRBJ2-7,CASSQVWYEQYF,TGTGCCAGCAGCCAAGTATGGTACGAGCAGTACTTC
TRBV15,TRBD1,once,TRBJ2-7,CATSKSGTGVDEQYF,TGTGCCACCAGCAAATCCGGGACAGGGGTGGACGAGCAGTACTTC
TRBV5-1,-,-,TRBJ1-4,CASSPDSSGEKLFF,TGCGCCAGCAGCCCAGACAGCTCGGGTGAAAAACTGTTTTTT
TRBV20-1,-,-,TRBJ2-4,CSARLMRGVAKNIQYF,TGCAGTGCTAGATTGATGCGGGGCGTGGCCAAAAACATTCAGTACTTC
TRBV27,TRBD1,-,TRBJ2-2,CASSGDPGTEDTGELFF,TGTGCCAGCAGTGGAGACCCCGGGACAGAGGACACCGGGGAGCTGTTTTTT
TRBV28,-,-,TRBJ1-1,CASSPPQGGVNTEAFF,TGTGCCAGCAGCCCCCCACAGGGCGGTGTGAACACTGAAGCTTTCTTT
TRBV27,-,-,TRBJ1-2,CASSLEAGHYGYTF,TGTGCCAGCAGTTTGGAAGCAGGGCACTATGGCTACACCTTC
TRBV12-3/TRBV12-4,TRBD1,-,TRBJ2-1,CASSFGTGTQIEQFF,TGTGCCAGCAGTTTTGGGACAGGGACTCAGATAGAGCAGTTCTTC
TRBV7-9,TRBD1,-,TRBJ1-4,CASSFVVGGQHNEKLFF,TGTGCCAGCAGCTTTGTTGTTGGGGGACAGCATAATGAAAAACTGTTTTTT
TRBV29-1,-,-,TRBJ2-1,CSGLVFSYNEQFF,TGCAGCGGATTAGTCTTCTCCTACAATGAGCAGTTCTTC
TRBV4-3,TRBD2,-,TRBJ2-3,CASSQENGLAGRTDTQYF,TGCGCCAGCAGCCAAGAAAATGGACTAGCGGGTAGGACAGATACGCAGTATTTT
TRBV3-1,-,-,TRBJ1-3,CASSQEGEGTGNTIYF,TGTGCCAGCAGCCAAGAGGGCGAGGGGACTGGAAACACCATATATTTT
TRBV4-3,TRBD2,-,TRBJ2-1,CASSQGGGAADEQFF,TGCGCCAGCAGCCAAGGCGGGGGGGCTGCCGATGAGCAGTTCTTC
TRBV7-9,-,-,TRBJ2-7,CASSGVRIPYEQYF,TGTGCCAGCAGCGGTGTCCGAATCCCCTACGAGCAGTACTTC
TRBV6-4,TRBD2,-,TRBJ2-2,CASSDSASGRAATGELFF,TGTGCCAGCAGTGACTCGGCTAGCGGGAGGGCCGCCACCGGGGAGCTGTTTTTT
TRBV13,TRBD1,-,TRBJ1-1,CASKTGFTNTEAFF,TGTGCCAGCAAGACAGGGTTTACGAACACTGAAGCTTTCTTT
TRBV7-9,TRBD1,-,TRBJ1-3,CASSYTGQAPSSGNTIYF,TGTGCCAGCAGCTATACCGGACAGGCCCCTAGCTCTGGAAACACCATATATTTT
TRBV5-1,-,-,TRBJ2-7,CASSLVDDSLGGYYEQYF,TGCGCCAGCAGCTTGGTGGACGACAGCCTGGGCGGTTACTACGAGCAGTACTTC
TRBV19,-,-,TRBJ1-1,CASSIAGRANTEAFF,TGTGCCAGTAGTATAGCTGGCAGGGCCAACACTGAAGCTTTCTTT
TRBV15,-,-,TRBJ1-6,CATSPPEGVTLHF,TGTGCCACCAGCCCGCCAGAGGGGGTTACCCTCCACTTT
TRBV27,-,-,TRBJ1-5,CASSLFGNTASNQPQHF,TGTGCCAGCAGTTTATTTGGGAACACAGCTAGCAATCAGCCCCAGCATTTT
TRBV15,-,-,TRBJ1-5,CATSRDLGGTPDQPQHF,TGTGCCACCAGCAGAGATCTTGGTGGGACACCTGATCAGCCCCAGCATTTT
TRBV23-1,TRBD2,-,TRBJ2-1,CAGTSGRAPYNEQFF,TGCGCCGGGACTAGCGGGAGGGCCCCCTACAATGAGCAGTTCTTC
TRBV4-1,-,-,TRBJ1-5,CASSQVGDNQPQHF,TGCGCCAGCAGCCAAGTGGGGGATAATCAGCCCCAGCATTTT
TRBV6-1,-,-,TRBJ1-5,CASSETRVGQPQHF,TGTGCCAGCAGTGAAACACGGGTGGGTCAGCCCCAGCATTTT
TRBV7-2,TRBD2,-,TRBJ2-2,CASSFNLGLAGDTGELFF,TGTGCCAGCAGCTTCAACTTAGGACTAGCGGGAGACACCGGGGAGCTGTTTTTT
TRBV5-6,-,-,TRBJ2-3,CASSLGGVQYF,TGTGCCAGCAGCTTAGGGGGAGTGCAGTATTTT